These 30 T cell receptor beta chains share one sample of origin, sequenced in a study of blood T cell repertoires in COVID-19. Here immunoSEQ multiplex PCR was the method, and the copy in TCRdb shows in-frame clones only, minus some. The repertoire holds about 240,000 clones, with roughly 89% as singletons. The sequencing input was PBMCs or T cells enriched from blood (not recorded which). The receptors come from a woman aged 30 to 39 with acute COVID-19.

The chain couples TRBV4-1 to TRBJ1-1; 8 bases line up with TRBD1. Germline V lookup: CDR1 MGHRA, CDR2 YSYEKL. The CDR3 is 15 residues long. With 1 base clipped from V and 4 bases from J, the junction kept 5 bases outside the gene matches. For the CDR3, the DNA is TGCGCCAGCAGCCAAGGACAGGGGATCGGCACTGAAGCTTTCTTT. It is translated as CASSQGQGIGTEAFF.

This clone was observed a few times. This sequence joins TRBV3-1 (or the pseudogene TRBV3-2) and TRBJ2-2, with a possible D match to TRBD1 (6 bases). V lost 9 bases, J lost 5 bases, and 13 bases lay in between. The CDR3 length is 13 residues. Germline V gene lookup returns CDR1 LGHDT and CDR2 YNNKEL (reference sequence). Written as DNA, the CDR3 is TGTGCCAGTACAGGGAGAGGAACCGGGGAGCTGTTTTTT. This codes for CASTGRGTGELFF.

This rearrangement joins TRBV5-1 to TRBJ2-7, with 7 positions matching TRBD1. The trim removed 3 bases at V and 2 bases at J, leaving 5 bases unmatched. The germline CDR1 and CDR2 sequences are SGHRS and YFSETQ. CDR3 length equals 14 residues. In nucleotides, the CDR3 is TGCGCCAGCAGCTCGGATGGGACAGCCTACGAGCAGTACTTC. It translates to CASSSDGTAYEQYF.

The CDR3 region is CATSSGQARWPQHF. In DNA form, the CDR3 reads TGTGCCACCAGCAGCGGACAGGCCCGTTGGCCCCAGCATTTT. V gene TRBV15 combines with J gene TRBJ1-5; 7 positions match TRBD1. The CDR3 length is 14 residues. The V gene end was trimmed by 3 bases and the J gene end by 9 bases; junction bases not matched to a gene: 8. In germline, CDR1 is LNHNV, CDR2 YYDKDF (reference sequence).

In DNA, the CDR3 is TGTGCCAGCAGTAAACCGACAGGGGGAAGAGACCAAGAGACCCAGTACTTC. Its protein product is CASSKPTGGRDQETQYF. The chain combines TRBV27 with TRBJ2-5, with 9 bases matching TRBD1. V lost 5 bases and J lost 0; bases outside the gene matches: 10. The CDR3 consists of 17 residues. CDR1 and CDR2 from the germline V gene are MNHEY and SMNVEV (reference sequence).

This sequence joins TRBV2 and TRBJ2-3, with 7 nucleotides matching TRBD1. The V gene end was trimmed by 6 bases and the J gene end by 6 bases; junction bases not matched to a gene: 6. Germline V gene sequence: CDR1 SNHLY, CDR2 FYNNEI. The CDR3 is made up of 13 amino acids. The chain's CDR3 is CASSAIQGDTQYF. CDR3 coding DNA: TGTGCCAGCAGCGCGATACAGGGGGATACGCAGTATTTT.

The V and J genes are TRBV18 and TRBJ2-3, with D maybe TRBD1 (5 bases). Germline values: CDR1 KGHSH, CDR2 LQKENI. The CDR3 contains 14 residues. Trimming removed 3 bases at V and 1 base at J, with 8 bases between. This CDR3 is CASSPDTGTDTQYF. Written as DNA, the CDR3 is TGTGCCAGCTCACCGGACACAGGCACAGATACGCAGTATTTT.

V is TRBV5-8 and J is TRBJ2-1, with a possible D match to TRBD2 (5 bases). From germline, CDR1 is SGHTS and CDR2 YDEGEE. V lost 0 bases and J 4 bases, leaving 11 bases between the germline ends. The CDR3 sequence is 15 residues long. The CDR3 DNA reads as TGTGCCAGCAGCTTGGGAGGGTCCTCTTACAATGAGCAGTTCTTC. Its protein is CASSLGGSSYNEQFF.

This clone was picked up a small number of times. This chain connects TRBV6-5 to TRBJ1-3, with TRBD1 matching over 7 bases. CDR3 length equals 14 residues. The V and J ends lost 6 bases and 2 bases, in that order; junction bases with no gene match: 4. CDR1 and CDR2 from the germline V gene are MNHEY and SVGAGI. This CDR3 reads CASRPDRAGNTIYF. The CDR3 DNA is TGTGCCAGCAGACCCGACAGGGCTGGAAACACCATATATTTT.

About this clone: Distinct nucleotide sequences in the sample also encode this CDR3. The chain is built from TRBV19 and TRBJ1-5; no firm D call. CDR3 size: 14 residues. V gave up 3 bases and J gave up 3 bases, with 9 bases separating them. The germline CDR1 and CDR2 sequences are LNHDA and SQIVND (reference sequence). The CDR3 coding sequence is TGTGCCAGTAGTATTAGAGACTACAATCAGCCCCAGCATTTT. This sequence encodes CASSIRDYNQPQHF.

This clone was seen a handful of times. J is TRBJ1-3 and V is TRBV6-1; no firm D call. CDR3 length: 15 residues. Germline V gene lookup returns CDR1 MNHNS and CDR2 SASEGT. The germline V and J ends were trimmed by 0 bases and 3 bases, with 9 bases remaining between them. The CDR3 nucleotides are TGTGCCAGCAGTGAAGCGCTAGTTGGTGGAAACACCATATATTTT. Translated, it gives CASSEALVGGNTIYF.

This chain links TRBV29-1 with TRBJ2-7; 7 bases are shared with TRBD1. Germline CDR1 is SQVTM and CDR2 is ANQGSEA. Trimming took 7 bases from V and 0 from J; bases not matched to a gene: 3. The CDR3 is made up of 12 amino acids. The CDR3 region has the DNA TGCAGCGGGACAGGCTCCTCCTACGAGCAGTACTTC. Translation gives CSGTGSSYEQYF.

V usage is TRBV7-2 and J usage is TRBJ1-5; 10 positions match TRBD1. V lost 1 base to trimming and J lost 4 bases; unmatched junction nucleotides: 7. Germline assignment: CDR1 SGHTA and CDR2 FQGNSA. CDR3 length: 17 residues. This CDR3 reads CASSLVGGGQGNQPQHF. As DNA, the CDR3 is TGTGCCAGCAGCTTAGTTGGGGGGGGACAGGGGAATCAGCCCCAGCATTTT.

CDR3 protein: CASSAYSTDTQYF. The CDR3 region has the DNA TGTGCCAGCAGTGCCTACAGCACAGATACGCAGTATTTT. The chain has TRBV27 and TRBJ2-3; no firm D call. The CDR3 is made up of 13 amino acids. V lost 5 bases to trimming and J lost 0 bases, with 6 bases between them. Germline assignment: CDR1 MNHEY and CDR2 SMNVEV (reference sequence).

The genes are TRBV5-4 and TRBJ2-2; possible D gene TRBD1, 6 bases. CDR1 is SGHNT and CDR2 is YYREEE in the germline V gene (reference sequence). V was pared by 0 bases and J by 0 bases, with 6 bases between. The CDR3 extends over 15 amino acids. In DNA, the CDR3 is TGTGCCAGCAGCTTGGACAGGGCGAACACCGGGGAGCTGTTTTTT. Amino acids: CASSLDRANTGELFF.

As regards this clone: Other DNA sequences of this sample code for an identical CDR3. The rearrangement links TRBV15 to TRBJ2-1; no firm D call. The CDR3 is 15 residues long. Germline CDR1 LNHNV, CDR2 YYDKDF (reference sequence). Trimming left V 0 bases short and J 2 bases short, with 8 bases between. The CDR3 DNA reads as TGTGCCACCAGCAGAGACCGAGAAGCCTACAATGAGCAGTTCTTC. Translating it yields CATSRDREAYNEQFF.

The chain links TRBV7-9 to TRBJ1-4; 9 bases align to TRBD1. The V gene end was trimmed by 5 bases and the J gene end by 5 bases; junction bases not matched to a gene: 6. This CDR3 spans 15 amino acids. Germline CDR1 and CDR2: SEHNR and FQNEAQ (reference sequence). The CDR3, as DNA: TGTGCCAGCAGCATAACCGGGACAGGGAATGAAAAACTGTTTTTT. It encodes CASSITGTGNEKLFF.

The chain has TRBV19 and TRBJ2-2; TRBD1 agrees at 7 bases. Germline CDR1 LNHDA, CDR2 SQIVND (reference sequence). Trimming removed 10 bases from V and 7 bases from J; junction bases left unmatched: 9. The CDR3 length is 13 residues. The CDR3 sequence: CATTRGRVGELFF. In nucleotides, the CDR3 is TGTGCCACGACGAGGGGGCGTGTCGGGGAGCTGTTTTTT.

This chain links TRBV5-6 with TRBJ1-5; 7 positions agree with TRBD1. The CDR3 length is 15 residues. Looked up from germline, CDR1 is SGHDT and CDR2 is YYEEEE. Germline trimming cut 6 bases from V and 4 bases from J; bases unmatched to any gene: 10. DNA for the CDR3: TGTGCCAGCACTTTGCTCGGGACAGAGAATCAGCCCCAGCATTTT. This translates into CASTLLGTENQPQHF.

The chain couples TRBV7-9 to TRBJ2-5; D is perhaps TRBD2 (6 bases). The V gene's germline CDR1 is SEHNR and CDR2 FQNEAQ (reference sequence). V was cut by 2 bases and J by 0 bases, with 13 bases left in between. The CDR3 spans 16 residues. CDR3 nucleotide sequence: TGTGCCAGCAGCTTAATCCTAGCGCGCTACCAAGAGACCCAGTACTTC. Translated, it gives CASSLILARYQETQYF.

V usage is TRBV2 and J usage is TRBJ2-7; 7 bases match TRBD1. Trimming cost V 3 bases and J 3 bases; bases outside gene matches: 5. The CDR3 is 14 amino acids. CDR1 is SNHLY, CDR2 FYNNEI, per germline. CDR3 nucleotides: TGTGCCAGCAGTGACGGACAGGCTTACTACGAGCAGTACTTC. Translated: CASSDGQAYYEQYF.

This chain connects TRBV29-1 to TRBJ1-5; the match to TRBD1 covers 11 bases. The J segment lost 6 bases and the V segment lost 6 bases, leaving 4 bases of the junction unmatched. There are 13 residues in the CDR3. CDR1 and CDR2 from the germline V gene are SQVTM and ANQGSEA. The CDR3 is CSVWTGGSQPQHF. CDR3 DNA sequence: TGCAGCGTGTGGACAGGGGGCAGTCAGCCCCAGCATTTT.

The chain joins TRBV6-5 to TRBJ2-5; 7 bases fit TRBD1. The CDR3 sequence is 14 residues long. Trimming took 5 bases from V and 1 from J; bases not matched to a gene: 4. CDR1 MNHEY and CDR2 SVGAGI come from the germline V gene. The CDR3 nucleotides read TGTGCCAGCAGTCGACAGGGAACCCAAGAGACCCAGTACTTC. Translating it yields CASSRQGTQETQYF.

About this clone itself: This CDR3 is also generated by other DNA sequences in the sample. The rearrangement joins TRBV7-8 to TRBJ1-3; 9 nucleotides align to TRBD1. The germline gives CDR1 SGHVS, CDR2 FQNEAQ. Germline trimming cut 5 bases from V and 0 bases from J; bases unmatched to any gene: 8. The CDR3 covers 17 residues. The CDR3 protein is CASSLWTGASSGNTIYF. For the CDR3, the DNA is TGTGCCAGCAGCCTATGGACAGGGGCGAGCTCTGGAAACACCATATATTTT.

This rearrangement joins TRBV27 to TRBJ1-2; tentatively, D is TRBD1 (6 bases). V dropped 5 bases and J dropped 3 bases, with 13 bases sitting between them. The CDR3 is made up of 14 amino acids. The germline V gene has CDR1 MNHEY and CDR2 SMNVEV (reference sequence). The CDR3 DNA follows: TGTGCCAGCAGTCCCGGGGGGCGTCACTATGGCTACACCTTC. It encodes CASSPGGRHYGYTF.

The gene calls are TRBV19 and TRBJ2-7, with TRBD1 matching over 7 bases. Trimming at V came to 10 bases and at J to 1 base, leaving 4 bases not matched to a gene. Germline-derived CDR1 and CDR2 are LNHDA and SQIVND (reference sequence). This CDR3 region has 12 residues. CDR3 loop: CATRDSSYEQYF. The CDR3 DNA reads TGTGCCACCCGGGACAGTTCCTACGAGCAGTACTTC.

The genes are TRBV5-4 and TRBJ1-1; 7 nucleotides align to TRBD1. The ends lost 4 bases at V and 5 bases at J; junction bases unmatched: 8. Germline V gene sequence: CDR1 SGHNT, CDR2 YYREEE (reference sequence). The CDR3 is 14 residues long. CDR3 sequence reads: CASSKTGEWTEAFF. The CDR3 bases are TGTGCCAGCAGCAAAACAGGGGAGTGGACTGAAGCTTTCTTT.

This chain joins TRBV18 and TRBJ1-5, with D possibly being TRBD1 (5 bases). There are 13 residues in the CDR3. Germline V gene sequence: CDR1 KGHSH, CDR2 LQKENI. V was clipped by 3 bases and J by 5 bases, with 8 bases between them. CDR3 DNA: TGTGCCAGCTCACCCAGGGCGGATCAGCCCCAGCATTTT. Translating it yields CASSPRADQPQHF.

The genes are TRBV27 and TRBJ2-1, with 8 bases fitting TRBD2. After removal of 6 bases from V and 3 bases from J, the junction contained 4 bases not matched to a gene. CDR3 length equals 14 residues. Germline V gene lookup returns CDR1 MNHEY and CDR2 SMNVEV (reference sequence). The CDR3 nucleotides read TGTGCCAGCAGCCCGGGGGGGGGCTACAATGAGCAGTTCTTC. Translated, it gives CASSPGGGYNEQFF.

This chain joins TRBV9 and TRBJ2-7; D gene unclear. V was pared by 0 bases and J by 0 bases, with 10 bases between. CDR1 is SGDLS, CDR2 YYNGEE, per germline. The CDR3 spans 15 residues. CDR3 sequence reads: CASSVAWRSSYEQYF. DNA of the CDR3: TGTGCCAGCAGCGTAGCATGGCGGAGCTCCTACGAGCAGTACTTC.